Shown below are 18 T cell receptor beta chains from a single sample sequenced in a study of blood T cell repertoires in COVID-19. The method was immunoSEQ multiplex PCR; TCRdb's version includes in-frame clones alone and lacks a portion of them. Of more than 60,000 clones listed, approximately 86% are singletons. Sequencing used peripheral blood. These receptors were taken from a man aged 80 or over with COVID-19, enrolled during active disease.

This clone was observed a few times. The chain links TRBV19 to TRBJ1-4; perhaps TRBD1 as D (6 bases). V shed 5 bases and J shed 7 bases, with 11 bases lying between them. Germline loops: CDR1 LNHDA, CDR2 SQIVND (reference sequence). This CDR3 has 13 residues. This chain's CDR3 is CASSLGDTEKLFF. In DNA form, the CDR3 reads TGTGCCAGTAGTCTGGGGGACACTGAAAAACTGTTTTTT.

V and J are TRBV11-3 and TRBJ1-3; D gene unclear. CDR1 and CDR2 from the germline V gene are SGHNT and YENEEA. This CDR3 comprises 13 residues. Trimming shortened V by 5 bases and J by 0 bases, and 5 bases separated the two germline ends. CDR3 in DNA: TGTGCCAGCAGCCCCAGCTCTGGAAACACCATATATTTT. Encoded protein: CASSPSSGNTIYF.

V usage is TRBV18 and J usage is TRBJ1-1; D gene uncertain. Between the trimmed V and J ends, which lost 2 bases and 1 base, there was a span of 11 bases. Germline V gives CDR1 KGHSH, CDR2 LQKENI. The CDR3 has 15 amino acids. The CDR3 here is CASSPFSETNTEAFF. The CDR3 DNA sequence: TGTGCCAGCTCACCATTTTCGGAGACGAACACTGAAGCTTTCTTT.

This clone has only a few counts. This chain joins TRBV5-5 and TRBJ2-7; D not resolved. This CDR3 has 11 amino acids. V was shortened by 4 bases and J by 5 bases, with 7 bases between the two germline ends. The germline gives CDR1 SGHKS, CDR2 YYEKEE (reference sequence). CDR3 amino acids: CASSKRDEQYF. The CDR3 bases are TGTGCCAGCAGCAAACGGGACGAGCAGTACTTC.

J is TRBJ2-1 and V is TRBV11-2; TRBD1 might be the D (6 bases). Germline V gene lookup returns CDR1 SGHAT and CDR2 FQNNGV. V lost 4 bases to trimming and J lost 0 bases, with 13 bases between them. This CDR3 is built from 16 residues. DNA of the CDR3: TGTGCCAGCAGCTATTTTCAGGGGATCTCCTACAATGAGCAGTTCTTC. It translates to CASSYFQGISYNEQFF.

The table lists this clone with a count of one. Here the CDR3 reads CASSFSRTGASEAFF. Here the CDR3 DNA reads TGTGCCAGCAGTTTCTCTCGGACAGGGGCCTCTGAAGCTTTCTTT. This chain connects TRBV6-5 to TRBJ1-1; 9 bases agree with TRBD1. Trimming removed 4 bases from V and 6 bases from J; junction bases left unmatched: 9. Germline CDR1 and CDR2: MNHEY and SVGAGI. The CDR3 runs to 15 residues.

The rearrangement links TRBV7-2 to TRBJ1-1; 7 bases line up with TRBD1. V lost 4 bases, J lost 5 bases, and 16 bases stayed unmatched. Looked up from germline, CDR1 is SGHTA and CDR2 is FQGNSA. The CDR3 consists of 17 residues. The CDR3 sequence: CASSWTLGGRGSTEAFF. The CDR3 bases are TGTGCCAGCAGCTGGACCCTCGGGGGCAGGGGGAGTACTGAAGCTTTCTTT.

CDR3 DNA: TGTGCCAGCAGTGAAAACAGGGGTGGCACCGGGGAGCTGTTTTTT. Translating gives CASSENRGGTGELFF. The rearrangement links TRBV2 to TRBJ2-2; TRBD1 agrees at 7 bases. With 2 bases clipped from V and 4 bases from J, the junction kept 4 bases outside the gene matches. The germline CDR1 and CDR2 sequences are SNHLY and FYNNEI. The CDR3 extends over 15 amino acids.

The V and J genes are TRBV7-2 and TRBJ1-5; 7 bases agree with TRBD1. In germline, CDR1 is SGHTA, CDR2 FQGNSA. V shed 4 bases and J 7 bases; nucleotides not matched to a gene: 13. This CDR3 has 16 amino acids. The CDR3 protein is CASSSSLDRQGQPQHF. The CDR3 DNA follows: TGTGCCAGCAGCTCCTCCTTGGACAGGCAGGGGCAGCCCCAGCATTTT.

The chain recombines TRBV6-5 with TRBJ2-7; a weak D match, TRBD1 (6 bases). There are 13 residues in the CDR3. Trimming removed 7 bases from V and 0 bases from J, with 10 bases in between. Germline V CDR1 and CDR2: MNHEY, SVGAGI. Here the CDR3 reads CASTRQDSYEQYF. The DNA for the CDR3 is TGTGCCAGCACCCGACAGGACTCCTACGAGCAGTACTTC.

The genes are TRBV5-1 and TRBJ1-1, with 7 bases matching TRBD1. The CDR3 is 13 amino acids. Trimming cost V 5 bases and J 1 base; bases outside gene matches: 2. Germline V CDR1 and CDR2: SGHRS, YFSETQ. This CDR3 reads CASRRTGNTEAFF. The CDR3 nucleotides are TGCGCCAGCAGAAGGACAGGGAACACTGAAGCTTTCTTT.

The chain recombines TRBV3-1 (or the pseudogene TRBV3-2) with TRBJ2-5; D is perhaps TRBD1 (6 bases). The V end was cut by 4 bases, the J end by 3 bases, with 18 bases between. The CDR3 runs to 16 residues. Germline V gene data show CDR1 as LGHDT and CDR2 as YNNKEL (reference sequence). DNA for the CDR3: TGTGCCAGCAGCCCGCGGACAGCAGTCCCAAAAGAGACCCAGTACTTC. Protein sequence: CASSPRTAVPKETQYF.

The chain couples TRBV7-3 to TRBJ2-2, with 7 nucleotides matching TRBD2. Germline CDR1 SGHTA, CDR2 FQGTGA. The J segment lost 6 bases and the V segment lost 3 bases, leaving 7 bases of the junction unmatched. This CDR3 contains 15 residues. The CDR3 spells CASSFGGGSAGELFF. The CDR3 bases are TGTGCCAGCAGCTTCGGCGGGGGTTCCGCCGGGGAGCTGTTTTTT.

The J gene is TRBJ1-4, the V gene TRBV6-5; D is possibly TRBD1 (6 bases). V shed 7 bases and J shed 5 bases, with 14 bases lying between them. The CDR3 extends over 14 amino acids. The V gene's germline CDR1 is MNHEY and CDR2 SVGAGI. The CDR3 loop reads CASTGQPENEKLFF. CDR3 nucleotide sequence: TGTGCCAGCACCGGACAGCCGGAAAATGAAAAACTGTTTTTT.

The V gene is TRBV5-5, the J gene TRBJ1-6; 9 bases line up with TRBD1. The CDR3 covers 16 residues. The J segment lost 5 bases and the V segment lost 0 bases, leaving 3 bases of the junction unmatched. Germline CDR1 and CDR2: SGHKS and YYEKEE (reference sequence). The DNA of the CDR3 is TGTGCCAGCAGCTTGGTGGGACAGGGTAATAATTCACCCCTCCACTTT. It is translated as CASSLVGQGNNSPLHF.

This chain links TRBV7-9 with TRBJ2-5; 8 bases agree with TRBD2. J lost 0 bases, V lost 7 bases, and 13 bases had no gene match. CDR1 is SEHNR, CDR2 FQNEAQ, per germline (reference sequence). CDR3 size: 17 residues. The CDR3 protein is CASIPRGSGGYQETQYF. The CDR3 bases are TGTGCCAGCATCCCCAGGGGAAGCGGGGGATACCAAGAGACCCAGTACTTC.

This chain links TRBV12-3 or TRBV12-4 with TRBJ1-6; the D gene is possibly TRBD1 (5 bases). The CDR3 is 13 amino acids. V lost 6 bases, J lost 8 bases, and 11 bases lay in between. CDR3 nucleotides: TGTGCCAGCAGCCAAGGGGCGGATTCACCCCTCCACTTT. Translating gives CASSQGADSPLHF.

V usage is TRBV5-1 and J usage is TRBJ2-5, with 12 bases fitting TRBD2. Germline V gives CDR1 SGHRS, CDR2 YFSETQ. This CDR3 is built from 16 residues. Trimming removed 2 bases from V and 5 bases from J; junction bases left unmatched: 7. The DNA of the CDR3 is TGCGCCAGCAGCTTTCTAGCGGGGGGGCCCCCCGAGACCCAGTACTTC. Residues: CASSFLAGGPPETQYF. Combining the CDR3 with reference TRBV5-1 and TRBJ2-5 gives the whole variable domain KAGVTQTPRYLIKTRGQQVTLSCSPISGHRSVSWYQQTPGQGLQFLFEYFSETQRNKGNFPGRFSGRQFSNSRSEMNVSTLELGDSALYLCASSFLAGGPPETQYFGPGTRLLVL.